This T cell receptor beta chain was sequenced for a study of OX40 agonist ivuxolimab in advanced cancers. V was pared by 4 bases and J by 9 bases, with 8 bases of the junction left unmatched. The CDR3 extends over 14 amino acids. Germline CDR1 reads SGHRS; CDR2 reads YFSETQ. The table came from immunoSEQ multiplex PCR; TCRdb's copy has only in-frame clones and leaves some out. The table has about 73,000 clones, approximately 86% seen once. The cohort excluded patients with autoimmune disease history or systemic immunosuppression. At baseline, cycle 4 day 1, and cycle 7 day 1, blood was sampled. The chain recombines TRBV5-1 with TRBJ2-1; 9 bases are a match to TRBD1. The specimen comprised CD4+ or CD8+ T cells sorted from blood, sampled in a trial of the OX40 agonist ivuxolimab. The TCR was taken from an adult with an advanced solid tumor such as melanoma, head and neck, liver or kidney cancer. The CDR3 spells CASSRDRAMSEQFF. CDR3 DNA: TGCGCCAGCAGCCGGGACAGGGCGATGAGTGAGCAGTTCTTC. Full variable domain (remainder filled in from reference TRBV5-1 and TRBJ2-1): KAGVTQTPRYLIKTRGQQVTLSCSPISGHRSVSWYQQTPGQGLQFLFEYFSETQRNKGNFPGRFSGRQFSNSRSEMNVSTLELGDSALYLCASSRDRAMSEQFFGPGTRLTVL.